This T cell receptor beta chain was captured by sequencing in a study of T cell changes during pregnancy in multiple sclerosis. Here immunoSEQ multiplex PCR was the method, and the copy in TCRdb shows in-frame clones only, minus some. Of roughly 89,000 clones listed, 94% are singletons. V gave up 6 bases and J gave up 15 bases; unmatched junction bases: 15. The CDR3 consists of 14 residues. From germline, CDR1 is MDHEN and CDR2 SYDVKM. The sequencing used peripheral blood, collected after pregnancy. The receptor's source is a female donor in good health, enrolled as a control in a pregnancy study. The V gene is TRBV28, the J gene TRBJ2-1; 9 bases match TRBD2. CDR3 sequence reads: CASSTQSYSGRPFF. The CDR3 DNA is TGTGCCAGCAGCACCCAATCCTATAGCGGGAGACCGTTCTTC.